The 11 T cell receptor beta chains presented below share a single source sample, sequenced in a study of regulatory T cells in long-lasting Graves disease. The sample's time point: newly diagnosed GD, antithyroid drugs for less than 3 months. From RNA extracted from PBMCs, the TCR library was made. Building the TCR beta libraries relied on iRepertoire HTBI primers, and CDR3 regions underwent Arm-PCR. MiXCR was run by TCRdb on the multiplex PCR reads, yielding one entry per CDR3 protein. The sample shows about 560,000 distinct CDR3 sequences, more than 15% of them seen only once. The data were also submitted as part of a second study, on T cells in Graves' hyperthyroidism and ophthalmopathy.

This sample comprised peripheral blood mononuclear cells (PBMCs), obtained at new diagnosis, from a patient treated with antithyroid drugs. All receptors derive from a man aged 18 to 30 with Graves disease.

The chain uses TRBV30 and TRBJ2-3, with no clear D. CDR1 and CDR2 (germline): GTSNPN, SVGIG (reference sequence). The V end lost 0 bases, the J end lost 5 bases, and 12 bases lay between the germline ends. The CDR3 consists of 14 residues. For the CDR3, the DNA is TGTGCCTGGAGTGTAGGGCTAGTAAGAGATACGCAGTATTTT. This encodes CAWSVGLVRDTQYF.

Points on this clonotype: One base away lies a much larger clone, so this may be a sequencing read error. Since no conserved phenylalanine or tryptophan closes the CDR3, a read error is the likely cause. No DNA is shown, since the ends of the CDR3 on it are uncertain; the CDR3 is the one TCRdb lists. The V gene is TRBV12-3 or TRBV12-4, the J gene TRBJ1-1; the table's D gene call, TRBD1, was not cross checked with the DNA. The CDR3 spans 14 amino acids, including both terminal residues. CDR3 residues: CASSSSDRTFEAFS.

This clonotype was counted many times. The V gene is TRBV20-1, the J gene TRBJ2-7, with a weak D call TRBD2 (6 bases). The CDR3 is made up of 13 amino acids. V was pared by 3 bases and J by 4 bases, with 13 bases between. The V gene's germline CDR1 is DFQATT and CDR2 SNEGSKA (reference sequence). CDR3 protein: CSASKRASYEQYF. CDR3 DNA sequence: TGCAGTGCTAGTAAGCGGGCGTCTTACGAGCAGTACTTC.

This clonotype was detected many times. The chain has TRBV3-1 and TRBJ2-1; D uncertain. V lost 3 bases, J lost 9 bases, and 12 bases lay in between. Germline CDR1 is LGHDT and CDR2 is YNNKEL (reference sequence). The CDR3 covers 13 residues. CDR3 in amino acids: CASSQAVSSEQFF. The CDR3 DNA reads TGTGCCAGCAGCCAGGCAGTGAGTAGTGAGCAGTTCTTC.

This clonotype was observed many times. The CDR3 DNA follows: TGTGCCAGCAGTTTATCAATCAGGGGACACGAGCAGTACTTC. Its translation: CASSLSIRGHEQYF. The rearrangement uses TRBV27 and TRBJ2-7; D is possibly TRBD1 (6 bases). CDR3 length: 14 residues. Looked up from germline, CDR1 is MNHEY and CDR2 is SMNVEV (reference sequence). V was trimmed by 0 bases and J by 5 bases, leaving 11 bases between them.

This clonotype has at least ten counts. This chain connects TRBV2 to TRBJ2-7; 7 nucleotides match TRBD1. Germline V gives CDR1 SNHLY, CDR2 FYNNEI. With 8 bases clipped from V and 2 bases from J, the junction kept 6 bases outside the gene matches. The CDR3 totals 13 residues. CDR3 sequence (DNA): TGTGCCAGCGTGGGGACAGCCGCCTACGAGCAGTACTTC. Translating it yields CASVGTAAYEQYF.

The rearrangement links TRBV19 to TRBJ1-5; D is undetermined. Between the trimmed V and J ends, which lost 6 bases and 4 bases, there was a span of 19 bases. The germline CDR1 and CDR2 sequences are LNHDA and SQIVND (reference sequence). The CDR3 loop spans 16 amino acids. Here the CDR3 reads CASSLRTPLGNQPQHF. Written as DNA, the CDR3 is TGTGCCAGTAGCCTTAGGACGCCTCTAGGGAATCAGCCCCAGCATTTT.

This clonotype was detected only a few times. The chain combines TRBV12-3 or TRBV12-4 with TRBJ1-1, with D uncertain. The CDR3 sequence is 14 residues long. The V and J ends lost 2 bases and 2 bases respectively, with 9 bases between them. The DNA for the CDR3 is TGTGCCAGCAGTTTATACGGTCTCAACACTGAAGCTTTCTTT. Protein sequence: CASSLYGLNTEAFF.

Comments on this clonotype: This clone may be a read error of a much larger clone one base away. CDR3: CASSHLPDNGAFF. The CDR3 DNA reads TGTGCCAGCAGCCATTTACCGGACAATGGGGCTTTCTTT. The chain is built from TRBV14 and TRBJ1-1; TRBD1 is a possible D gene (5 bases). Germline lookup yields CDR1 SGHDN and CDR2 FVKESK. V was shortened by 3 bases and J by 11 bases, with 16 bases between the two germline ends. There are 13 residues in the CDR3.

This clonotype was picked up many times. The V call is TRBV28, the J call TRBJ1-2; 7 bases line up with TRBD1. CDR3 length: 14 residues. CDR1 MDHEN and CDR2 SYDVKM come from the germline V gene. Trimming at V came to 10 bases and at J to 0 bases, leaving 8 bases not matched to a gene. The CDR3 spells CAINRGRSNYGYTF. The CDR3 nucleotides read TGTGCCATCAACAGGGGCAGGTCTAACTATGGCTACACCTTC.

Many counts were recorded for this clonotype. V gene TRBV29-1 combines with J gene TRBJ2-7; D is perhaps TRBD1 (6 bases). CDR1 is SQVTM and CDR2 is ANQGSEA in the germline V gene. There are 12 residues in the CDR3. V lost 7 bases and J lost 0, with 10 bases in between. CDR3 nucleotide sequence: TGCAGCGCCCAGGACAGCTCCTACGAGCAGTACTTC. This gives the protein CSAQDSSYEQYF.